A single sample is the source of the 23 T cell receptor beta chains below, sequenced in a study of blood T cell repertoires in COVID-19. The data were produced by immunoSEQ multiplex PCR, yet TCRdb's version contains in-frame clones alone and is incomplete. The data show about 59,000 clones, more than 60% seen once. The sequenced sample was peripheral blood. The receptors come from a woman aged 65 to 85 with acute or convalescent COVID-19.

The J gene is TRBJ1-2, the V gene TRBV3-1 (or the pseudogene TRBV3-2); TRBD1 is a possible D gene (6 bases). Trimming took off 0 bases at V and 4 bases at J, with 9 bases between the two ends. Germline V gene data show CDR1 as LGHDT and CDR2 as YNNKEL (reference sequence). The CDR3 has 14 residues. The DNA for the CDR3 is TGTGCCAGCAGCCAAGAACAGGGTGGCTATGGCTACACCTTC. It yields the protein CASSQEQGGYGYTF.

The chain combines TRBV23-1 with TRBJ1-2; 7 bases match TRBD1. TRBV23-1 is filed as an ORF, its function uncertain. Losses at the gene ends were 2 bases for V and 0 bases for J; bases not matched to a gene: 0. The CDR3 runs 14 residues. CDR3 sequence: CASSQQGANYGYTF. CDR3 coding DNA: TGCGCCAGCAGTCAACAGGGGGCTAACTATGGCTACACCTTC.

The chain is built from TRBV7-2 and TRBJ1-5; D is uncertain. The CDR3 runs 12 residues. Looked up from germline, CDR1 is SGHTA and CDR2 is FQGNSA. V was cut by 4 bases and J by 3 bases, with 4 bases left in between. The CDR3 reads CASSSYNQPQHF. The CDR3 coding sequence is TGTGCCAGCAGCTCTTACAATCAGCCCCAGCATTTT.

This chain connects TRBV15 to TRBJ1-2; D not certain. From germline, CDR1 is LNHNV and CDR2 YYDKDF (reference sequence). V was clipped by 3 bases and J by 5 bases, with 7 bases between them. This CDR3 comprises 12 residues. For the CDR3, the DNA is TGTGCCACCAGCAGGGCGGGTTATGGCTACACCTTC. Protein: CATSRAGYGYTF.

The genes are TRBV4-2 and TRBJ2-1; 10 bases are shared with TRBD2. V dropped 4 bases and J dropped 6; count of bases not matched to a gene: 9. CDR1 is LGHNA, CDR2 YNFKEQ, per germline. This CDR3 region has 16 residues. This chain's CDR3 is CASSPPLAGATNEQFF. The CDR3 DNA reads as TGTGCCAGCAGCCCGCCGCTAGCGGGGGCTACCAATGAGCAGTTCTTC.

The rearrangement links TRBV5-1 to TRBJ1-1; D perhaps matches TRBD1 (5 bases). Trimming removed 1 base from V and 5 bases from J, with 12 bases in between. The CDR3 extends over 14 amino acids. CDR1 SGHRS and CDR2 YFSETQ come from the germline V gene. As DNA, the CDR3 is TGCGCCAGCAGCTTGCAGGGCGAGAGGACTGAAGCTTTCTTT. Translated, it gives CASSLQGERTEAFF.

This CDR3 is CASRRGTGGIEKLFF. In nucleotides, the CDR3 is TGTGCCAGCAGACGCGGGACAGGGGGTATAGAAAAACTGTTTTTT. The chain has TRBV2 and TRBJ1-4; the match to TRBD1 covers 11 bases. V gave up 6 bases and J gave up 8 bases; unmatched junction bases: 8. The length of the CDR3 is 15 residues. Germline assignment: CDR1 SNHLY and CDR2 FYNNEI. The whole variable domain, filled in from reference TRBV2 and TRBJ1-4, reads EPEVTQTPSHQVTQMGQEVILRCVPISNHLYFYWYRQILGQKVEFLVSFYNNEISEKSEIFDDQFSVERPDGSNFTLKIRSTKLEDSAMYFCASRRGTGGIEKLFFGSGTQLSVL.

The chain is built from TRBV19 and TRBJ1-2; unclear D gene. The CDR3 covers 14 residues. Germline V CDR1 and CDR2: LNHDA, SQIVND (reference sequence). Trimming cost V 5 bases and J 2 bases, with 12 bases left between them. CDR3 region: CASSPGRGNYGYTF. CDR3 in DNA: TGTGCCAGTAGTCCCGGACGGGGAAACTATGGCTACACCTTC.

The V gene is TRBV5-1, the J gene TRBJ2-1, with 14 bases matching TRBD2. The germline CDR1 and CDR2 sequences are SGHRS and YFSETQ. V shed 4 bases, J shed 10 bases, and the junction held 10 bases outside the gene matches. The CDR3 is made up of 16 amino acids. The CDR3: CASSPVTSGGAGEQFF. The CDR3 nucleotides are TGCGCCAGCAGCCCGGTGACTAGCGGGGGGGCCGGAGAGCAGTTCTTC.

This clone was counted a few times. The chain employs TRBV12-3 or TRBV12-4 and TRBJ1-3; D uncertain. The CDR3 has 12 amino acids. Trimming removed 7 bases from V and 0 bases from J, with 4 bases in between. For the CDR3, the DNA is TGTGCCAGCACCCACTCTGGAAACACCATATATTTT. Its protein product is CASTHSGNTIYF.

V gene TRBV18 combines with J gene TRBJ2-3, with 7 bases that match TRBD1. This CDR3 has 16 amino acids. Germline V gene data show CDR1 as KGHSH and CDR2 as LQKENI. The V gene end was trimmed by 3 bases and the J gene end by 0 bases; junction bases not matched to a gene: 6. CDR3 coding DNA: TGTGCCAGCTCACCCCCGACAGGGAAAAGCACAGATACGCAGTATTTT. Translating gives CASSPPTGKSTDTQYF. Full variable domain (outside the CDR3, taken from reference TRBV18 and TRBJ2-3): NAGVMQNPRHLVRRRGQEARLRCSPMKGHSHVYWYRQLPEEGLKFMVYLQKENIIDESGMPKERFSAEFPKEGPSILRIQQVVRGDSAAYFCASSPPTGKSTDTQYFGPGTRLTVL.

The chain couples TRBV5-1 to TRBJ1-1; D is undetermined. Germline V gives CDR1 SGHRS, CDR2 YFSETQ. V was trimmed by 1 base and J by 1 base, leaving 8 bases between them. The CDR3 totals 14 residues. The chain's CDR3 is CASSLLGTNTEAFF. CDR3 sequence (DNA): TGCGCCAGCAGCTTGTTGGGCACGAACACTGAAGCTTTCTTT.

The J gene is TRBJ2-7, the V gene TRBV6-5; TRBD1 is a possible D gene (6 bases). V lost 0 bases to trimming and J lost 1 base, with 10 bases between them. CDR3 length: 15 residues. CDR1 is MNHEY and CDR2 is SVGAGI in the germline V gene. CDR3 loop: CASSYSLDSSYEQYF. The CDR3 DNA reads TGTGCCAGCAGTTACTCTCTGGACAGTTCCTACGAGCAGTACTTC.

This clone has just one count. The V gene is TRBV6-5, the J gene TRBJ1-4; 7 nucleotides agree with TRBD1. Germline V gives CDR1 MNHEY, CDR2 SVGAGI. This CDR3 spans 14 amino acids. With 5 bases clipped from V and 4 bases from J, the junction kept 4 bases outside the gene matches. The CDR3 region is CASSRDRLNEKLFF. CDR3 sequence (DNA): TGTGCCAGCAGTAGGGACAGACTTAATGAAAAACTGTTTTTT.

The rearrangement uses TRBV20-1 and TRBJ1-1; weak D call: TRBD1 (6 bases). This CDR3 is built from 13 residues. Germline V gene sequence: CDR1 DFQATT, CDR2 SNEGSKA (reference sequence). V was trimmed by 3 bases and J by 6 bases, leaving 14 bases between them. CDR3 sequence: CSASGQRRPEAFF. CDR3 nucleotide sequence: TGCAGTGCTAGTGGACAGCGACGGCCTGAAGCTTTCTTT.

V gene TRBV7-9 combines with J gene TRBJ1-2, with a weak D call TRBD1 (5 bases). Trimming shortened V by 5 bases and J by 0 bases, and 13 bases separated the two germline ends. The CDR3 is made up of 15 amino acids. Germline CDR1 SEHNR, CDR2 FQNEAQ (reference sequence). In DNA, the CDR3 is TGTGCCAGCAGCCCTTTACAGGAAACTAACTATGGCTACACCTTC. Translation gives CASSPLQETNYGYTF.

The chain has TRBV5-1 and TRBJ1-2, with 7 bases matching TRBD1. The germline gives CDR1 SGHRS, CDR2 YFSETQ. The ends lost 5 bases at V and 3 bases at J; junction bases unmatched: 7. The CDR3 is made up of 14 amino acids. The CDR3 DNA follows: TGCGCCAGCAGTTTCTTAACAGGGGACTATGGCTACACCTTC. Protein product: CASSFLTGDYGYTF. Using reference TRBV5-1 and TRBJ1-2 for the parts outside the CDR3, the full variable domain is KAGVTQTPRYLIKTRGQQVTLSCSPISGHRSVSWYQQTPGQGLQFLFEYFSETQRNKGNFPGRFSGRQFSNSRSEMNVSTLELGDSALYLCASSFLTGDYGYTFGSGTRLTVV.

The chain recombines TRBV12-3 or TRBV12-4 with TRBJ1-1; tentatively, D is TRBD1 (6 bases). Trimming removed 11 bases from V and 1 base from J, with 8 bases in between. The CDR3 is 11 amino acids. CDR3: CAGTRNTEAFF. The CDR3 DNA is TGTGCCGGGACAAGGAACACTGAAGCTTTCTTT.

V is TRBV5-4 and J is TRBJ1-1; perhaps TRBD1 as D (5 bases). Germline V gene data show CDR1 as SGHNT and CDR2 as YYREEE (reference sequence). The CDR3 is made up of 15 amino acids. V lost 0 bases and J 1 base, leaving 10 bases between the germline ends. The CDR3 DNA follows: TGTGCCAGCAGCTTGGAGGGGACTCGGAACACTGAAGCTTTCTTT. This encodes CASSLEGTRNTEAFF.

The count of this clone is one. The V call is TRBV3-1 (or the pseudogene TRBV3-2), the J call TRBJ2-3, with TRBD2 matching over 9 bases. The CDR3 is 12 residues long. Germline values: CDR1 LGHDT, CDR2 YNNKEL (reference sequence). Trimming took 5 bases from V and 11 from J; bases not matched to a gene: 5. CDR3 in amino acids: CASSFRRGGQYF. Written as DNA, the CDR3 is TGTGCCAGCAGCTTCAGGCGGGGGGGGCAGTATTTT.

The chain combines TRBV10-3 with TRBJ2-5, with 7 bases lining up with TRBD2. The CDR3 extends over 16 amino acids. V lost 1 base, J lost 2 bases, and 7 bases stayed unmatched. Germline loops: CDR1 ENHRY, CDR2 SYGVKD. The CDR3 nucleotides read TGTGCCATCAGTGAGTTTCAGCGGGGTACACAAGAGACCCAGTACTTC. Translating gives CAISEFQRGTQETQYF.

The table lists this clone with a few counts. The chain has TRBV10-1 and TRBJ1-1, with D perhaps TRBD1 (6 bases). Trimming pared 6 bases from V and 1 base from J, leaving 9 bases between. Germline CDR1 WNHNN, CDR2 SYGVQD (reference sequence). CDR3 length: 13 residues. The CDR3 bases are TGCGCCAGCAGACAGGGAGCGAACACTGAAGCTTTCTTT. Encoded protein: CASRQGANTEAFF.

In nucleotides, the CDR3 is TGTGCCAGCAGTCTACTACAGGGGAATGGCGAGCAGTACGTC. It is translated as CASSLLQGNGEQYV. V gene TRBV6-5 combines with J gene TRBJ2-7; 7 bases are shared with TRBD1. The length of the CDR3 is 14 residues. Germline lookup yields CDR1 MNHEY and CDR2 SVGAGI. V lost 5 bases to trimming and J lost 6 bases; unmatched junction nucleotides: 10.